Reported below is one T cell receptor beta chain. One junction end does not reproduce the germline sequence, and a read error may be involved. The data are from a study of blood T cells in healthy people across ages. Through a sample-barcoded 5' primer and a J-beta primer mix, a second PCR was run for roughly 6 to 11 cycles. Using its own MiXCR run on the 5' RACE reads, TCRdb lists one record per CDR3 protein. The data show about 1.8 million distinct CDR3 sequences, just under 50% seen once. The donors, all healthy, were Caucasians living in Russia, aged roughly 6 to 100. Sequencing was done on a sample of blood. This TCR came from a woman between 40 and 55 years old in good health.

DNA for the CDR3: TGTGTCAGCAGCGCCCTGGGGCGGGGTACGCAGTATTTT. It specifies CVSSALGRGTQYF. The chain has TRBV7-2 and TRBJ2-3, with D possibly matching TRBD2 (6 bases). CDR3 length: 13 residues. Germline loops: CDR1 SGHTA, CDR2 FQGNSA.